This TCR beta chain came from a study of T cells in Graves' hyperthyroidism and ophthalmopathy. Amplified TCR beta CDR3 regions came from RNA transcripts. The HTBI primer set served for first-round RT-PCR of the TCR CDR3. TCRdb re-derived calls from the multiplex PCR reads in MiXCR, one entry per CDR3 protein. Here the sample spans fewer than 500,000 distinct CDR3 sequences, roughly 14% being singletons. Note on this clonotype: Its antigen is as yet unknown.

Exclusion of a patient resulted from uncontrolled infection, other autoimmune disease, pregnancy or lactation. Study outcomes and limitations: In the blood, most expanded thyroid clonotypes above 0.001 appeared as well. Classification by a 13 V-J model distinguished ophthalmopathy from stable hyperthyroidism. The model foresaw ophthalmopathy a median approximately 6.1 months prior to onset.

Sequencing input: blood. The source is a man aged 25 to 45 with Graves' hyperthyroidism that later progressed to Graves' ophthalmopathy.

The CDR3 DNA is TGTGCCAGCAGTATCAGACAAGGGACACTCAGCACAGATACGCAGTATTTT. Its translation is CASSIRQGTLSTDTQYF. J is TRBJ2-3 and V is TRBV5-6; tentatively, D is TRBD1 (6 bases). The CDR3 covers 17 residues. CDR1 and CDR2 (germline): SGHDT, YYEEEE. V lost 5 bases and J 0 bases, leaving 19 bases between the germline ends.